A single sample is the source of the 9 T cell receptor beta chains below, sequenced in a study of Ad26.COV2.S vaccination and SARS-CoV-2 variants. The sample's treatment: some 20 received Ad26.COV2.S at low or high dose, single or two shots; about 5 received placebo; per-sample allocation not given. Sample collection was performed on day 63 after the first vaccine or placebo injection. Here immunoSEQ multiplex PCR was the method, and the copy in TCRdb shows in-frame clones only, minus some. The table shows 440,000 or so clones, with around 93% occurring only once. The source was peripheral blood, collected in a trial of Ad26.COV2.S vaccine versus placebo. Every receptor here comes from a person between 18 and 65 years old who received the Ad26.COV2.S COVID-19 vaccine or a placebo.

This clone was seen a single time. This sample includes further DNA sequences coding for the same CDR3. The CDR3 DNA reads TGTGCCAGCAGCTTAGCGAGATCGTACCAAGAGACCCAGTACTTC. It translates to CASSLARSYQETQYF. J is TRBJ2-5 and V is TRBV7-2; no clear D gene. Germline V gene lookup returns CDR1 SGHTA and CDR2 FQGNSA. Trimming pared 0 bases from V and 0 bases from J, leaving 8 bases between. The CDR3 is 15 amino acids.

The chain is built from TRBV19 and TRBJ2-2; no definite D call. This CDR3 comprises 15 residues. Trimming pared 7 bases from V and 1 base from J, leaving 13 bases between. Germline V gene sequence: CDR1 LNHDA, CDR2 SQIVND (reference sequence). The CDR3 DNA reads TGTGCCAGTACCCGTGGGTGGCAGAACACCGGGGAGCTGTTTTTT. This translates into CASTRGWQNTGELFF.

The chain joins TRBV7-6 to TRBJ2-7; D remains ambiguous. Trimming took off 1 base at V and 4 bases at J, with 11 bases between the two ends. Germline V gene lookup returns CDR1 SGHVS and CDR2 FNYEAQ. This CDR3 is 14 amino acids long. The CDR3 spells CASSLGSMPYEQYF. The CDR3, as DNA: TGTGCCAGCAGCTTAGGCAGTATGCCTTACGAGCAGTACTTC.

This clone has a single count. The V call is TRBV7-6, the J call TRBJ1-6; 7 bases align to TRBD1. The CDR3 is 15 residues long. With V trimmed by 5 bases and J by 9 bases, 10 bases remained unmatched. Germline CDR1 reads SGHVS; CDR2 reads FNYEAQ. The CDR3 DNA is TGTGCCAGCAGCCCCCGACAGGGTGGGGGTTCACCCCTCCACTTT. Its translation: CASSPRQGGGSPLHF. Using reference TRBV7-6 and TRBJ1-6 for the parts outside the CDR3, the full variable domain is GAGVSQSPRYKVTKRGQDVALRCDPISGHVSLYWYRQALGQGPEFLTYFNYEAQQDKSGLPNDRFSAERPEGSISTLTIQRTEQRDSAMYRCASSPRQGGGSPLHFGNGTRLTVT.

This chain connects TRBV10-1 to TRBJ2-3; 12 positions agree with TRBD1. V trimming: 6 bases; J trimming: 4 bases; junction bases outside the gene matches: 8. The CDR3 contains 16 residues. Germline CDR1 reads WNHNN; CDR2 reads SYGVQD (reference sequence). CDR3 bases: TGCGCCAGCAGCTCGGGACAGGGGGCCCTCGCAGATACGCAGTATTTT. Translation: CASSSGQGALADTQYF.

The chain recombines TRBV10-2 with TRBJ2-3; no clear D gene. Trimming pared 2 bases from V and 2 bases from J, leaving 11 bases between. This CDR3 has 15 residues. Germline CDR1 is WSHSY and CDR2 is SAAADI. CDR3 loop: CASSEPSGPTDTQYF. In nucleotides, the CDR3 is TGCGCCAGCAGTGAGCCCAGTGGTCCCACAGATACGCAGTATTTT.

The chain combines TRBV6-1 with TRBJ1-3; no clear D gene. CDR1 MNHNS and CDR2 SASEGT come from the germline V gene. V was clipped by 7 bases and J by 3 bases, with 10 bases between them. This CDR3 contains 13 residues. The CDR3 DNA is TGTGCCAGCAATGGTGTGAATGGAAACACCATATATTTT. Translating gives CASNGVNGNTIYF.

The chain carries TRBV4-1 and TRBJ2-7; D possibly corresponds to TRBD1 (6 bases). Germline V lookup: CDR1 MGHRA, CDR2 YSYEKL. The CDR3 runs 15 residues. Trimming stripped 1 base from V and 2 bases from J, with 12 bases between. As DNA, the CDR3 is TGCGCCAGCAGCCAAGGACAGGTGCCGACCTACGAGCAGTACTTC. This encodes CASSQGQVPTYEQYF.

The rearrangement links TRBV6-5 to TRBJ2-7, with D possibly matching TRBD2 (5 bases). Germline loops: CDR1 MNHEY, CDR2 SVGAGI. This CDR3 is built from 14 residues. The V end was cut by 4 bases, the J end by 3 bases, with 13 bases between. CDR3 amino acids: CASSLVPGNYEQYF. The CDR3 region has the DNA TGTGCCAGCAGTTTGGTTCCGGGAAACTACGAGCAGTACTTC.